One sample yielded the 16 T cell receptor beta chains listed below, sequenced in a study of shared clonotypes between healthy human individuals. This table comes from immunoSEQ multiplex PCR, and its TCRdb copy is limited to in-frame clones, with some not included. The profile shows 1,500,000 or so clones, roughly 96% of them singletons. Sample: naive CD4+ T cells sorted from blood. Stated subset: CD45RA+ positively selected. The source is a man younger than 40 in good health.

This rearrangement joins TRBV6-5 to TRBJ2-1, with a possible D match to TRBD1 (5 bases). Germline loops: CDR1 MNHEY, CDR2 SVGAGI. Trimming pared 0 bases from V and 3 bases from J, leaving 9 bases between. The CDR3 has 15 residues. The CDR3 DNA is TGTGCCAGCAGTTACTCCAGGGTACGCTACAATGAGCAGTTCTTC. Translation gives CASSYSRVRYNEQFF.

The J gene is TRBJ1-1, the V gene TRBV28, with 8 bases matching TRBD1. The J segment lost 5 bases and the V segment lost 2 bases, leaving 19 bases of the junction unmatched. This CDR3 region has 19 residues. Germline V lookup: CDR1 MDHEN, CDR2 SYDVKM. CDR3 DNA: TGTGCCAGCAGTTTAAACCTTGGACAGGGTGCTCATGGTGGTACTGAAGCTTTCTTT. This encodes CASSLNLGQGAHGGTEAFF.

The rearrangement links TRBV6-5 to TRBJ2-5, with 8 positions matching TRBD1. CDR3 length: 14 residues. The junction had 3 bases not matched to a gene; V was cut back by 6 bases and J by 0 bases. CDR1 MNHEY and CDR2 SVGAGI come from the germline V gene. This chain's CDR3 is CASRDRAYQETQYF. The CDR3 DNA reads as TGTGCCAGCAGGGACAGGGCGTACCAAGAGACCCAGTACTTC.

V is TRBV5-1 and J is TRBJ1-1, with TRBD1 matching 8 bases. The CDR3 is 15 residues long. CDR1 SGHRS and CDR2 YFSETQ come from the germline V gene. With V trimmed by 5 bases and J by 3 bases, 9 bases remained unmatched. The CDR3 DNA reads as TGCGCCAGCAGGGACTCGACAGGGGCGGACACTGAAGCTTTCTTT. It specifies CASRDSTGADTEAFF.

DNA for the CDR3: TGTGCCAGCAGTGAACCAGGACGGCCAGTTGGGGAGACCCAGTACTTC. Amino acids: CASSEPGRPVGETQYF. The chain couples TRBV2 to TRBJ2-5, with D hard to call. The V gene lost 2 bases and the J gene lost 5 bases, with 18 bases spanning the gap. The CDR3 runs 16 residues. Germline V gives CDR1 SNHLY, CDR2 FYNNEI. Supplemented by reference TRBV2 and TRBJ2-5, the full variable domain reads EPEVTQTPSHQVTQMGQEVILRCVPISNHLYFYWYRQILGQKVEFLVSFYNNEISEKSEIFDDQFSVERPDGSNFTLKIRSTKLEDSAMYFCASSEPGRPVGETQYFGPGTRLLVL.

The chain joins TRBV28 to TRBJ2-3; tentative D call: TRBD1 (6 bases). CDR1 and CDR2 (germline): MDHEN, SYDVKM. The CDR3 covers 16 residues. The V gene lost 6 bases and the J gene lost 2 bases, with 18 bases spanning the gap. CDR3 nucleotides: TGTGCCAGCAGCCACAGGGAGTGGGTGGACACAGATACGCAGTATTTT. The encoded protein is CASSHREWVDTDTQYF.

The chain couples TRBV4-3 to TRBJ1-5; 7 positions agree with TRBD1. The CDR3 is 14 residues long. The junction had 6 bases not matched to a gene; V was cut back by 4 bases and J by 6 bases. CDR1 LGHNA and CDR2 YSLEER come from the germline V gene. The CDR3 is CASSRSNRGQPQHF. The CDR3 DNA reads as TGCGCCAGCAGCCGCTCCAACAGGGGTCAGCCCCAGCATTTT.

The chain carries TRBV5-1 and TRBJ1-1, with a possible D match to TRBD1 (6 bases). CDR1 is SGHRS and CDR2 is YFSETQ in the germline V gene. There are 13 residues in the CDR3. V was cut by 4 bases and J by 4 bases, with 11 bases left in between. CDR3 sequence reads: CASSPQGSTEAFF. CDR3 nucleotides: TGCGCCAGCAGCCCACAGGGAAGCACTGAAGCTTTCTTT.

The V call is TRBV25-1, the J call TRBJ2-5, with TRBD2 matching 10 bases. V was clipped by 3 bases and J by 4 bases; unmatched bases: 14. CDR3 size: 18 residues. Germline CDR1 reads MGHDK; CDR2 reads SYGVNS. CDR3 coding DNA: TGTGCCAGCAGTGAGCTAGCGGGAGTAGGCGTCAACAGAGAGACCCAGTACTTC. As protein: CASSELAGVGVNRETQYF.

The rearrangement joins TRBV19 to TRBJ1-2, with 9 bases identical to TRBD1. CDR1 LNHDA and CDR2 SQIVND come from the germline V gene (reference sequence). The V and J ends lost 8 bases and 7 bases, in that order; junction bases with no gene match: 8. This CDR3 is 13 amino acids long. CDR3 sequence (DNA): TGTGCCAGTCTGAACAGGGGGCTAAGTGGCTACACCTTC. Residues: CASLNRGLSGYTF.

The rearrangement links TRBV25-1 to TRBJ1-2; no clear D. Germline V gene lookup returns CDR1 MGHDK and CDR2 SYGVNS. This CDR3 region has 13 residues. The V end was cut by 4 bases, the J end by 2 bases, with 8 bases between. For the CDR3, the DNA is TGTGCCAGCAGTGTTGGGCAGAACTATGGCTACACCTTC. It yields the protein CASSVGQNYGYTF.

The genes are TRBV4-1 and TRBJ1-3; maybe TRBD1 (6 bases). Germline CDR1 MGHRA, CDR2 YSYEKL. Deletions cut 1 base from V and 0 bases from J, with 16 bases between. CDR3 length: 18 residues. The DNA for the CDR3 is TGCGCCAGCAGCCAAGGCCGGTCTAGGGGGGCCTCTGGAAACACCATATATTTT. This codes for CASSQGRSRGASGNTIYF.

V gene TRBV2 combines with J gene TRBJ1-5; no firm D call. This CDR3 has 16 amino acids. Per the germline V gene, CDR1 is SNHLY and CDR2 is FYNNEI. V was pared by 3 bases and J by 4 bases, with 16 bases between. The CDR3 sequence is CASSEGGRRTNQPQHF. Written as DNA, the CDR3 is TGTGCCAGCAGTGAGGGAGGACGGCGAACTAATCAGCCCCAGCATTTT.

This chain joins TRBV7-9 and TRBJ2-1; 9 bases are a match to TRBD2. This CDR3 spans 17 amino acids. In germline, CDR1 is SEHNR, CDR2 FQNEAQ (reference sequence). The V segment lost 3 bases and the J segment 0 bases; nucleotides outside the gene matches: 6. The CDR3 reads CASSFGTSQSSYNEQFF. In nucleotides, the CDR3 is TGTGCCAGCAGCTTTGGGACTAGCCAGAGCTCCTACAATGAGCAGTTCTTC.

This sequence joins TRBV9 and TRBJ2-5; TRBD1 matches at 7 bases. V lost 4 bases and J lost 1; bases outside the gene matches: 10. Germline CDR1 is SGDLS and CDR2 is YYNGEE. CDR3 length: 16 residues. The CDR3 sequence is CASSSGTDFTQETQYF. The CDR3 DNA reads TGTGCCAGCAGCTCCGGGACAGACTTCACCCAAGAGACCCAGTACTTC.

The CDR3 sequence is CASSLTGTSRYNEQFF. DNA for the CDR3: TGTGCCAGCAGCCTAACCGGGACTAGTCGATACAATGAGCAGTTCTTC. The chain has TRBV5-5 and TRBJ2-1, with 8 bases fitting TRBD2. The germline CDR1 and CDR2 sequences are SGHKS and YYEKEE (reference sequence). The trim removed 4 bases at V and 4 bases at J, leaving 10 bases unmatched. This CDR3 is built from 16 residues.